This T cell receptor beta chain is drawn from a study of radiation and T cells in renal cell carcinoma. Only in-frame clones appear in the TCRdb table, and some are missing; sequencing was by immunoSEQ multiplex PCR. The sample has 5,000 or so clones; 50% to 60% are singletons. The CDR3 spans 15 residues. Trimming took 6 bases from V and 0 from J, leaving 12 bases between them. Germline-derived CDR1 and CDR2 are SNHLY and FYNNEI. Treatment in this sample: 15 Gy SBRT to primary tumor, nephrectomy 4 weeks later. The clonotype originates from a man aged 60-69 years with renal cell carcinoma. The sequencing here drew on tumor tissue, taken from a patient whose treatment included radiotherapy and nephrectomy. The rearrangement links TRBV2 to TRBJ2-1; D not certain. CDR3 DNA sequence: TGTGCCAGCAGCCCGGATTCGAACTCCTACAATGAGCAGTTCTTC. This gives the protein CASSPDSNSYNEQFF.